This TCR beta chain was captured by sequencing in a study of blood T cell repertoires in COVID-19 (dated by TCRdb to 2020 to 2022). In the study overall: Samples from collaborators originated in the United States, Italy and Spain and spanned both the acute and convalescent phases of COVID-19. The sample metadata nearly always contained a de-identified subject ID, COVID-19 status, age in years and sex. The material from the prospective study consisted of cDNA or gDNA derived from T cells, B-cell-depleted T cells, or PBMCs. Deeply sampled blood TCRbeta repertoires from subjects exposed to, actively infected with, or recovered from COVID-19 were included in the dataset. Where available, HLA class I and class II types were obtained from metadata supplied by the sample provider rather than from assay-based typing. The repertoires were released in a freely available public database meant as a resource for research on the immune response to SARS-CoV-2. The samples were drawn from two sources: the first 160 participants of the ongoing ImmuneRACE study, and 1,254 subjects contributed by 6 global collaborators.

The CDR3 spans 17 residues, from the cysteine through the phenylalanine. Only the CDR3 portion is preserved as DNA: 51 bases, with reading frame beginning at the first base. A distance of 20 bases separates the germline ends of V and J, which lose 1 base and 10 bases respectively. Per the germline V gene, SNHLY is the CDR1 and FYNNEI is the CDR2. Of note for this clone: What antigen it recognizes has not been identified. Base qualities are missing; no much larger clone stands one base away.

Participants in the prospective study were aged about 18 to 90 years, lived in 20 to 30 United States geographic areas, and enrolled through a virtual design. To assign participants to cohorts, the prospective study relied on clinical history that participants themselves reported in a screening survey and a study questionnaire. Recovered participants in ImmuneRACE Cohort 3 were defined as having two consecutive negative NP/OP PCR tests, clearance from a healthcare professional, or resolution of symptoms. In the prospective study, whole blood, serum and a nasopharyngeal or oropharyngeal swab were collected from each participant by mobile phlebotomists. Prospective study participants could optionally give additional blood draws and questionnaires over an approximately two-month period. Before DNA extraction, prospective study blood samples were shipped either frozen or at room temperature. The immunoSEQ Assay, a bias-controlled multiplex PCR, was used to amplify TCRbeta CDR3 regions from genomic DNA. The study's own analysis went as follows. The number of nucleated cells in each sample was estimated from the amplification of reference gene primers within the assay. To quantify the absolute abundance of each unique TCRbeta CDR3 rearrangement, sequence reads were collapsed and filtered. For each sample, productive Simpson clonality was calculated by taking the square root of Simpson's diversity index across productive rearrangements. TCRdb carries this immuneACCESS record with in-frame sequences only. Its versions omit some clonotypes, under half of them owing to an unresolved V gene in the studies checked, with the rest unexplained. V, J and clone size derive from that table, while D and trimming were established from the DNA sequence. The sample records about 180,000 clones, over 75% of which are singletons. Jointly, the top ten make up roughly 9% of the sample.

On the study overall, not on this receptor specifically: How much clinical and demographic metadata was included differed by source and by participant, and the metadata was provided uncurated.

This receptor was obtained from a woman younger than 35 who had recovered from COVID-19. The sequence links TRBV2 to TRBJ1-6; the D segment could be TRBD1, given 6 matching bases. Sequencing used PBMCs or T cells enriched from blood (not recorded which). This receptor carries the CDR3 CASSEVLGALEGSPLHF. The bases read TGTGCCAGCAGTGAAGTTCTGGGGGCGTTAGAAGGATCACCCCTCCACTTT.